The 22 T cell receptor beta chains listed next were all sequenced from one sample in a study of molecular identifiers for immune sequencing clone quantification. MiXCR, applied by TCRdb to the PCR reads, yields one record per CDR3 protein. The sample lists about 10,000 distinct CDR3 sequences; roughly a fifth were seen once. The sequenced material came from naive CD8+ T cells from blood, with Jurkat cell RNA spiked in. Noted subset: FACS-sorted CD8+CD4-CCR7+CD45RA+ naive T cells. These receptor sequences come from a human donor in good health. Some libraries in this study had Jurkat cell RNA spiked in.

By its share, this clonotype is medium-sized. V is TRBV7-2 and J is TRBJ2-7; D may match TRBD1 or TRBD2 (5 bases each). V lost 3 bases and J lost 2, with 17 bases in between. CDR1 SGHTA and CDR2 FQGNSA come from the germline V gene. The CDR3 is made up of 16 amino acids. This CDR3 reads CASSLVGRMPTYEQYF. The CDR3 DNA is TGTGCCAGCAGCTTGGTGGGACGGATGCCGACCTACGAGCAGTACTTC.

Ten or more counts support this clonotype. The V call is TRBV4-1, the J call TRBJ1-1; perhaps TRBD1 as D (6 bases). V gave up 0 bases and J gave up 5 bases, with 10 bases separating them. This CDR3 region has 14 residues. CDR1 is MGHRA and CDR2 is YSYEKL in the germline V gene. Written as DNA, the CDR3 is TGCGCCAGCAGCCAAGAAGGGGGGGGGACTGAAGCTTTCTTT. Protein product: CASSQEGGGTEAFF.

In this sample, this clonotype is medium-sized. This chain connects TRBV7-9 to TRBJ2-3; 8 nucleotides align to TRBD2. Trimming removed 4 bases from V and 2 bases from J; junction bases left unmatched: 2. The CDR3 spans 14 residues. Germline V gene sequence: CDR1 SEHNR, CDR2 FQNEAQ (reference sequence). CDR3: CASSSGGITDTQYF. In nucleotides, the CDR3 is TGTGCCAGCAGCTCGGGGGGGATCACAGATACGCAGTATTTT.

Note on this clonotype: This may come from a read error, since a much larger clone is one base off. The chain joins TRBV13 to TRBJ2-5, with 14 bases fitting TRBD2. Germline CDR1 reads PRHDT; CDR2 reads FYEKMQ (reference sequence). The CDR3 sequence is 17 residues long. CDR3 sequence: CASSPGTSGRNQGTQYF. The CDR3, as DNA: TGTGCCAGCAGCCCAGGGACTAGCGGGAGAAATCAAGGGACCCAGTACTTC.

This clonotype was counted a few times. For the CDR3, the DNA is TGTGCCAGCAGTGATACCGGGACTCAAGAGACCCAGTACTTC. Its protein product is CASSDTGTQETQYF. The chain recombines TRBV28 with TRBJ2-5; a possible D gene is TRBD2 (6 bases). CDR3 size: 14 residues. Trimming cost V 5 bases and J 2 bases, with 12 bases left between them. Germline CDR1 MDHEN, CDR2 SYDVKM.

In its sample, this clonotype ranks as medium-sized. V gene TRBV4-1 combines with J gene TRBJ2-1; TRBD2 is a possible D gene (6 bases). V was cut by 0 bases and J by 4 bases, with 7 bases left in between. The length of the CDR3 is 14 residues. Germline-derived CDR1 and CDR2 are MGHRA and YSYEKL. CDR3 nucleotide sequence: TGCGCCAGCAGCCAAGATGCGGGGTACAATGAGCAGTTCTTC. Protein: CASSQDAGYNEQFF.

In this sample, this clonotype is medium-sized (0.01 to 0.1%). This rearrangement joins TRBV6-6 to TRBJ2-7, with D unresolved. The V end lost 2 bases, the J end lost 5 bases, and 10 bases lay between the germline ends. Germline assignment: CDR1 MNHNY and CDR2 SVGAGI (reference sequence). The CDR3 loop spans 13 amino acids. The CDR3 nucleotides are TGTGCCAGCAGTTACACAGCATTCCACGAGCAGTACTTC. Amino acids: CASSYTAFHEQYF.

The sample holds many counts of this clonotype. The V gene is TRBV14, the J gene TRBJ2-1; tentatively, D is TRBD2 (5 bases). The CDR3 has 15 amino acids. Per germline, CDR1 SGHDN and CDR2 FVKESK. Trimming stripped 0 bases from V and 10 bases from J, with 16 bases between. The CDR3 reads CASSQEGSVFKEQFF. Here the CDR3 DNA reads TGTGCCAGCAGCCAAGAAGGTAGCGTTTTTAAGGAGCAGTTCTTC. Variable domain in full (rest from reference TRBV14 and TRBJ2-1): EAGVTQFPSHSVIEKGQTVTLRCDPISGHDNLYWYRRVMGKEIKFLLHFVKESKQDESGMPNNRFLAERTGGTYSTLKVQPAELEDSGVYFCASSQEGSVFKEQFFGPGTRLTVL.

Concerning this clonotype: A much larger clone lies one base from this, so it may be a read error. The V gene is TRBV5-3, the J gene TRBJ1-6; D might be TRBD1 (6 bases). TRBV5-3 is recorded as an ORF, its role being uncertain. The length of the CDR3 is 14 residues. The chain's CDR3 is CACSSDIRDNALNF. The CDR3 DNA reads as TGTGCCTGCAGCTCCGATATCCGGGACAACGCTCTCAACTTT.

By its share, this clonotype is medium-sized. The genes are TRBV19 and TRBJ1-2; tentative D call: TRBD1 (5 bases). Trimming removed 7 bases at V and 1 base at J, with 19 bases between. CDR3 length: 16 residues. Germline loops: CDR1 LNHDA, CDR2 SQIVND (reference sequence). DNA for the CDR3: TGTGCCAGTACCTTCTGGGAGGGGACGAATAACTATGGCTACACCTTC. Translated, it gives CASTFWEGTNNYGYTF.

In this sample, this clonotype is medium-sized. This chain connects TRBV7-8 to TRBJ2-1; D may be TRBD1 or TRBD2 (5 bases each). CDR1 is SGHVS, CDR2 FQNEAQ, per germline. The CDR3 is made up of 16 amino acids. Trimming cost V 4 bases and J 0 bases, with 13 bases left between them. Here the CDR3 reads CASSSLGPSSYNEQFF. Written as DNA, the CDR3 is TGTGCCAGCAGCTCGCTGGGACCAAGCTCCTACAATGAGCAGTTCTTC.

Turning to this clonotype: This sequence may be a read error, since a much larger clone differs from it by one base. CDR3 sequence reads: CASNAGSGELFF. CDR3 coding DNA: TGTGCCAGTAACGCTGGGTCCGGGGAGCTGTTTTTT. The J gene is TRBJ2-2, the V gene TRBV19, with D uncertain. Germline loops: CDR1 LNHDA, CDR2 SQIVND (reference sequence). This CDR3 spans 12 amino acids. Trimming pared 7 bases from V and 6 bases from J, leaving 9 bases between.

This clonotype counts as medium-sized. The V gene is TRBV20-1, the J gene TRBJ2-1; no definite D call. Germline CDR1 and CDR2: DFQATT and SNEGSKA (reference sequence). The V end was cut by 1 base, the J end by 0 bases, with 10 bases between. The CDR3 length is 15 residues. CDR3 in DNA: TGCAGTGCTAGAGCGGTAGCCCTCTCCTACAATGAGCAGTTCTTC. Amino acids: CSARAVALSYNEQFF.

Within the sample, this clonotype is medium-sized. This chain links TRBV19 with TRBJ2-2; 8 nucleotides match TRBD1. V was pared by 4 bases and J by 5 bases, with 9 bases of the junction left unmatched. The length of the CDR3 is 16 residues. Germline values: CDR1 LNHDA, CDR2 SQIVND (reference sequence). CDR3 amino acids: CASSRRTGIDTGELFF. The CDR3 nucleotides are TGTGCCAGTAGTAGACGGACAGGGATTGATACCGGGGAGCTGTTTTTT. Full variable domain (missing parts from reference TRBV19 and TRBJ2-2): DGGITQSPKYLFRKEGQNVTLSCEQNLNHDAMYWYRQDPGQGLRLIYYSQIVNDFQKGDIAEGYSVSREKKESFPLTVTSAQKNPTAFYLCASSRRTGIDTGELFFGEGSRLTVL.

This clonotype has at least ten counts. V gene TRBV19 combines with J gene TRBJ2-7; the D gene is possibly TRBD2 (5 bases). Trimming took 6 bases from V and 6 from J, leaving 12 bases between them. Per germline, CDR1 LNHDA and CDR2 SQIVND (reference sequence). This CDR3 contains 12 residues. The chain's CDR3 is CASSKEDREQYF. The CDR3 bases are TGTGCCAGTAGCAAGGAGGATCGCGAGCAGTACTTC.

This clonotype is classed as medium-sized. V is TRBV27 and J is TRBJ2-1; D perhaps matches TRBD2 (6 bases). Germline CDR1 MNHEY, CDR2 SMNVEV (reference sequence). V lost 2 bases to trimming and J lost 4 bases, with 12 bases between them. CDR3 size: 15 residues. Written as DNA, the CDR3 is TGTGCCAGCAGTTTAGGGAGGCGGGCTTACAATGAGCAGTTCTTC. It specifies CASSLGRRAYNEQFF.

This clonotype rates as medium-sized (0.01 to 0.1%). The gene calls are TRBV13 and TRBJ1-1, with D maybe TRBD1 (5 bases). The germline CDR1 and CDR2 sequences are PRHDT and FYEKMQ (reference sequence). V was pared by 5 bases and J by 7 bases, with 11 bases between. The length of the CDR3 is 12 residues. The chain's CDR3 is CASSPRAGEAFF. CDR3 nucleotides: TGTGCCAGCAGCCCCAGGGCTGGTGAAGCTTTCTTT. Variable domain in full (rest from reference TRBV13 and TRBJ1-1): AAGVIQSPRHLIKEKRETATLKCYPIPRHDTVYWYQQGPGQDPQFLISFYEKMQSDKGSIPDRFSAQQFSDYHSELNMSSLELGDSALYFCASSPRAGEAFFGQGTRLTVV.

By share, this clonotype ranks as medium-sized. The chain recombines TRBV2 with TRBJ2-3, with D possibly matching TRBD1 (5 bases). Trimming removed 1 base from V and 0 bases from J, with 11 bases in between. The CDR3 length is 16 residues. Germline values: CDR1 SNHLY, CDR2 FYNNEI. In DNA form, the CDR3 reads TGTGCCAGCAGTGAAGTGACAGCCACTAGCACAGATACGCAGTATTTT. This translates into CASSEVTATSTDTQYF.

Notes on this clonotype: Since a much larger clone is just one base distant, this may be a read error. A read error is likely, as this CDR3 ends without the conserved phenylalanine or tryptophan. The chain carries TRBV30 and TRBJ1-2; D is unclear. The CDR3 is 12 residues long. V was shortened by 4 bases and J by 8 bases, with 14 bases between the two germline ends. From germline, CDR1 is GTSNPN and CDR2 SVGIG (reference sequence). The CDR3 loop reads CAWMLAGGGYTL. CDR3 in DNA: TGTGCCTGGATGTTGGCAGGCGGGGGCTACACCCTC.

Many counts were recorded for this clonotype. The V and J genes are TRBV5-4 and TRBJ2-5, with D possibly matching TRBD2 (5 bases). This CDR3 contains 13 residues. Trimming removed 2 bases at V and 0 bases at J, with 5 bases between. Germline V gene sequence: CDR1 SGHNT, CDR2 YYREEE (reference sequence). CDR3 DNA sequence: TGTGCCAGCAGCTTCGGGAACCAAGAGACCCAGTACTTC. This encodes CASSFGNQETQYF.

CDR3 DNA: TGCGCCAGCAGCCATGGCGCACGCTCCTACGAGCAGTACTTC. Translated: CASSHGARSYEQYF. This rearrangement joins TRBV4-1 to TRBJ2-7; D not resolved. Germline CDR1 reads MGHRA; CDR2 reads YSYEKL. Trimming removed 3 bases from V and 0 bases from J, with 9 bases in between. The CDR3 length is 14 residues.

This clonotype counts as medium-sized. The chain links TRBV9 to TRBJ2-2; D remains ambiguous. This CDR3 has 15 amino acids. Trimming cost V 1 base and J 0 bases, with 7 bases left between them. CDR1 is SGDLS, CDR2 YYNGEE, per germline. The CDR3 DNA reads TGTGCCAGCAGCGTATATGCAGCGAACACCGGGGAGCTGTTTTTT. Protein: CASSVYAANTGELFF.